Following are 26 T cell receptor beta chains from one sample sequenced in a study of blood T cell repertoires in COVID-19. Using immunoSEQ multiplex PCR, the repertoire was profiled, and TCRdb retains in-frame clones only, with some absent. Seen here are about 230,000 clones, about 83% observed once, and the top ten hold 7.4%. Specimen: peripheral blood. Every receptor here comes from a woman aged 45-60 years with acute or convalescent COVID-19.

The V and J genes are TRBV9 and TRBJ2-1; D perhaps matches TRBD1 (7 bases). V gave up 5 bases and J gave up 0 bases, with 27 bases separating them. Germline V gives CDR1 SGDLS, CDR2 YYNGEE. CDR3 length: 20 amino acids. The CDR3 loop reads CASRIETGFGGVGSYNEQFF. The CDR3 DNA reads as TGTGCCAGCAGAATAGAGACAGGGTTCGGGGGTGTTGGCTCCTACAATGAGCAGTTCTTC.

Only a few counts were recorded for this clone. The chain carries TRBV28 and TRBJ2-4, with D possibly TRBD2 on 6 matching bases. CDR3 size: 17 residues. The V gene lost 2 bases and the J gene lost 0 bases, with 14 bases spanning the gap. Germline-derived CDR1 and CDR2 are MDHEN and SYDVKM. The CDR3 here is CASSLVGGILAKNIQYF. CDR3 sequence (DNA): TGTGCCAGCAGTTTAGTGGGAGGAATATTAGCCAAAAACATTCAGTACTTC.

Here the CDR3 DNA reads TGTGCCATCAGTGAGGGCAGGATGATGAACACTGAAGCTTTCTTT. Encoded protein: CAISEGRMMNTEAFF. J is TRBJ1-1 and V is TRBV10-3, with D hard to call. Trimming removed 2 bases at V and 0 bases at J, with 10 bases between. This CDR3 is built from 15 residues. Germline CDR1 is ENHRY and CDR2 is SYGVKD.

V gene TRBV15 combines with J gene TRBJ1-5; 8 nucleotides match TRBD1. The J segment lost 4 bases and the V segment lost 3 bases, leaving 2 bases of the junction unmatched. CDR1 and CDR2 (germline): LNHNV, YYDKDF (reference sequence). The CDR3 is 14 amino acids. The CDR3 reads CATSRTGANQPQHF. CDR3 coding DNA: TGTGCCACCAGCAGGACAGGGGCGAATCAGCCCCAGCATTTT.

This clone was counted between two and nine times. The chain couples TRBV4-3 to TRBJ2-5, with 12 bases fitting TRBD2. Germline lookup yields CDR1 LGHNA and CDR2 YSLEER. The V and J ends lost 2 bases and 2 bases, in that order; junction bases with no gene match: 3. This CDR3 region has 16 residues. The CDR3 coding sequence is TGCGCCAGCAGCCAACCCCTAGCGGGGGGGCAAGAGACCCAGTACTTC. Translating it yields CASSQPLAGGQETQYF.

Turning to this clone: Other nucleotide sequences from this sample produce the same CDR3. The chain carries TRBV3-1 (or the pseudogene TRBV3-2) and TRBJ2-2, with D unresolved. Germline CDR1 reads LGHDT; CDR2 reads YNNKEL (reference sequence). There are 13 residues in the CDR3. V was clipped by 1 base and J by 4 bases, with 4 bases between them. CDR3 region: CASSQGRTGELFF. CDR3 bases: TGTGCCAGCAGCCAAGGTCGCACCGGGGAGCTGTTTTTT.

The gene calls are TRBV5-1 and TRBJ1-6, with D unclear. Trimming removed 5 bases at V and 4 bases at J, with 7 bases between. This CDR3 comprises 13 residues. CDR1 is SGHRS, CDR2 YFSETQ, per germline. The CDR3 DNA follows: TGCGCCAGCAGTACAGAGTATAATTCACCCCTCCACTTT. This translates into CASSTEYNSPLHF.

This chain joins TRBV19 and TRBJ2-1; the D gene is possibly TRBD1 (5 bases). Trimming stripped 7 bases from V and 0 bases from J, with 13 bases between. CDR1 and CDR2 from the germline V gene are LNHDA and SQIVND (reference sequence). The CDR3 extends over 15 amino acids. The CDR3 DNA follows: TGTGCCAGTACAATCACAGGCCGCTCCTACAATGAGCAGTTCTTC. Protein sequence: CASTITGRSYNEQFF.

V gene TRBV18 combines with J gene TRBJ2-7; a weak D match, TRBD1 (7 bases). This CDR3 spans 13 amino acids. Trimming pared 3 bases from V and 6 bases from J, leaving 12 bases between. The germline V gene encodes CDR1 KGHSH and CDR2 LQKENI. The CDR3 nucleotides are TGTGCCAGCTCACCGACAGGGACTGGCGAGCAGTACTTC. It specifies CASSPTGTGEQYF.

In its sample, this clone was seen once. V gene TRBV27 combines with J gene TRBJ1-4; no clear D gene. CDR1 is MNHEY and CDR2 is SMNVEV in the germline V gene (reference sequence). The CDR3 extends over 13 amino acids. The V end was cut by 9 bases, the J end by 7 bases, with 15 bases between. CDR3 sequence: CASRGFSGEKLFF. The CDR3 nucleotides are TGTGCCAGTCGAGGGTTCTCGGGTGAAAAACTGTTTTTT.

The V gene is TRBV5-1, the J gene TRBJ2-7; D is perhaps TRBD1 (6 bases). The V end lost 4 bases, the J end lost 1 base, and 15 bases lay between the germline ends. This CDR3 spans 15 amino acids. Germline V gene data show CDR1 as SGHRS and CDR2 as YFSETQ. CDR3 in amino acids: CASSRPQGRSYEQYF. CDR3 nucleotides: TGCGCCAGCAGCAGGCCTCAGGGGCGATCCTACGAGCAGTACTTC.

The chain is built from TRBV23-1 and TRBJ2-1; D ambiguous. TRBV23-1 is flagged as an ORF with uncertain function. The germline V and J ends were trimmed by 3 bases and 4 bases, with 4 bases remaining between them. This CDR3 has 12 amino acids. The CDR3 here is CASSHLYNEQFF. The CDR3 DNA reads as TGCGCCAGCAGTCACTTGTACAATGAGCAGTTCTTC.

The chain links TRBV18 to TRBJ2-2, with TRBD1 matching 7 bases. Germline V gene lookup returns CDR1 KGHSH and CDR2 LQKENI. This CDR3 region has 18 residues. Trimming at V came to 2 bases and at J to 0 bases, leaving 9 bases not matched to a gene. The CDR3 region is CASSPKIPGQSNTGELFF. The CDR3 DNA is TGTGCCAGCTCACCAAAAATTCCGGGACAGTCGAACACCGGGGAGCTGTTTTTT.

The CDR3 nucleotides are TGCGCCAGCAGCGAGGCTAGCGGGGCCCTGGAGCTGTTTTTT. Its translation: CASSEASGALELFF. The chain recombines TRBV5-1 with TRBJ2-2, with 9 bases aligning to TRBD2. The length of the CDR3 is 14 residues. Germline CDR1 SGHRS, CDR2 YFSETQ. The J segment lost 10 bases and the V segment lost 4 bases, leaving 8 bases of the junction unmatched.

The V and J genes are TRBV15 and TRBJ1-4, with D tentatively TRBD1 (6 bases). Germline lookup yields CDR1 LNHNV and CDR2 YYDKDF (reference sequence). CDR3 length: 15 amino acids. V lost 2 bases and J lost 8, with 15 bases in between. CDR3 region: CATSRTRGGTEKLFF. Written as DNA, the CDR3 is TGTGCCACCAGCAGAACAAGGGGGGGGACGGAAAAACTGTTTTTT.

A note on this clone: The junction shows a germline mismatch at one end, possibly a read error. The V and J genes are TRBV12-3 or TRBV12-4 and TRBJ1-2; a possible D gene is TRBD1 (6 bases). This CDR3 spans 13 amino acids. The CDR3 DNA sequence: TGTGCCAACAGTTTGGGGGCAGCCTATGGCTACACCTTC. This codes for CANSLGAAYGYTF.

The chain carries TRBV5-1 and TRBJ1-4; D is possibly TRBD1 (5 bases). Germline CDR1 SGHRS, CDR2 YFSETQ. Trimming left V 1 base short and J 5 bases short, with 12 bases between. The CDR3 sequence is 15 residues long. CDR3 sequence: CASSLPTPGNEKLFF. The CDR3 DNA follows: TGCGCCAGCAGCTTGCCGACTCCAGGGAATGAAAAACTGTTTTTT.

This clone was picked up one time. V usage is TRBV27 and J usage is TRBJ2-5; TRBD1 aligns across 8 bases. CDR1 MNHEY and CDR2 SMNVEV come from the germline V gene (reference sequence). The CDR3 spans 14 residues. J was trimmed by 2 bases and V by 4 bases; bases with no gene match: 3. The CDR3 spells CASSSDRDQETQYF. In DNA, the CDR3 is TGTGCCAGCAGTTCGGACAGGGATCAAGAGACCCAGTACTTC.

This clone occurred a few times. The genes are TRBV6-1 and TRBJ2-1; 10 nucleotides align to TRBD2. The CDR3 covers 18 residues. Germline loops: CDR1 MNHNS, CDR2 SASEGT. V lost 3 bases, J lost 0 bases, and 8 bases stayed unmatched. CDR3 sequence: CASSEGASGSISYNEQFF. The CDR3, as DNA: TGTGCCAGCAGTGAGGGGGCTAGCGGGAGTATCTCCTACAATGAGCAGTTCTTC.

DNA for the CDR3: TGTGCCAGCAGCCTGGGACAGTCCACCGGGGAGCTGTTTTTT. Its protein product is CASSLGQSTGELFF. The chain carries TRBV11-3 and TRBJ2-2; 7 nucleotides line up with TRBD1. Per the germline V gene, CDR1 is SGHNT and CDR2 is YENEEA. J was trimmed by 4 bases and V by 5 bases; bases with no gene match: 4. The CDR3 contains 14 residues.

The rearrangement links TRBV11-2 to TRBJ2-7; 7 bases map to TRBD2. Germline V gene data show CDR1 as SGHAT and CDR2 as FQNNGV. This CDR3 has 15 amino acids. Trimming took 1 base from V and 0 from J; bases not matched to a gene: 3. The CDR3 spells CASSLVGGSSYEQYF. DNA of the CDR3: TGTGCCAGCAGCTTAGTGGGAGGGAGCTCCTACGAGCAGTACTTC.

This clone has ten or more counts. This chain joins TRBV6-5 and TRBJ2-5; 8 bases agree with TRBD2. Per the germline V gene, CDR1 is MNHEY and CDR2 is SVGAGI. Germline trimming cut 11 bases from V and 5 bases from J; bases unmatched to any gene: 7. This CDR3 contains 12 residues. The chain's CDR3 is CASHPGGETQYF. The CDR3 DNA reads as TGTGCCTCCCACCCGGGGGGGGAGACCCAGTACTTC.

The chain joins TRBV19 to TRBJ1-3; D remains unclear. CDR3 size: 16 residues. Germline values: CDR1 LNHDA, CDR2 SQIVND (reference sequence). Trimming took off 3 bases at V and 0 bases at J, with 12 bases between the two ends. The CDR3 sequence is CASSIRRTLSGNTIYF. CDR3 DNA: TGTGCCAGTAGTATCAGGCGCACACTCTCTGGAAACACCATATATTTT. Using reference TRBV19 and TRBJ1-3 for the parts outside the CDR3, the full variable domain is DGGITQSPKYLFRKEGQNVTLSCEQNLNHDAMYWYRQDPGQGLRLIYYSQIVNDFQKGDIAEGYSVSREKKESFPLTVTSAQKNPTAFYLCASSIRRTLSGNTIYFGEGSWLTVV.

The chain has TRBV7-2 and TRBJ2-3; 9 bases agree with TRBD2. J was trimmed by 4 bases and V by 3 bases; bases with no gene match: 8. Per germline, CDR1 SGHTA and CDR2 FQGNSA. The CDR3 runs to 16 residues. CDR3 region: CASSLGVAGVADTQYF. The CDR3 DNA reads TGTGCCAGCAGCTTGGGGGTAGCGGGAGTGGCAGATACGCAGTATTTT.

The rearrangement joins TRBV5-8 to TRBJ1-1, with D unclear. Germline V lookup: CDR1 SGHTS, CDR2 YDEGEE. The CDR3 is 14 residues long. V was pared by 8 bases and J by 0 bases, with 14 bases between. CDR3 amino acids: CARGELRVNTEAFF. In DNA form, the CDR3 reads TGTGCCAGGGGTGAGTTGAGGGTGAACACTGAAGCTTTCTTT.

The chain links TRBV15 to TRBJ2-2; D perhaps matches TRBD1 (5 bases). V was shortened by 0 bases and J by 6 bases, with 11 bases between the two germline ends. CDR1 and CDR2 from the germline V gene are LNHNV and YYDKDF (reference sequence). This CDR3 is 15 amino acids long. CDR3 loop: CATSREGANAGELFF. The CDR3 coding sequence is TGTGCCACCAGCAGAGAAGGGGCCAATGCCGGGGAGCTGTTTTTT. Full variable domain (outside the CDR3, taken from reference TRBV15 and TRBJ2-2): DAMVIQNPRYQVTQFGKPVTLSCSQTLNHNVMYWYQQKSSQAPKLLFHYYDKDFNNEADTPDNFQSRRPNTSFCFLDIRSPGLGDTAMYLCATSREGANAGELFFGEGSRLTVL.